This T cell receptor beta chain was captured by sequencing in a study of response to subunit inactivated influenza vaccine. General study points: T cells newly recruited by each seasonal influenza vaccination are few, the authors suggested.

This clonotype was seen many times. Antigen unknown. Per germline, CDR1 SNHLY and CDR2 FYNNEI. Trimming shortened V by 7 bases and J by 5 bases, and 11 bases separated the two germline ends. CDR3 length: 12 amino acids. Via MiXCR, TCRdb re-called the RT-PCR reads, giving one row per CDR3 protein. The table includes more than 550,000 distinct CDR3 sequences, approximately 11% detected once. The data also belong to a second study, concerning T cells expressing NK-cell markers. From that report: TCR beta libraries carry UMIs added by 5'RACE template switching. HCMV seropositivity marked most of the eight sequenced donors; one was seronegative. There remained a lack of clarity about HCMV specificity of expanded NKG2C+ T cell clones.

The sequenced sample was PBMCs from blood, obtained on the day of vaccination. The sequence was obtained from a man aged 45 to 65 who received an inactivated influenza vaccine. V gene TRBV2 combines with J gene TRBJ2-5, with a weak D call TRBD2 (5 bases). CDR3: CASKAGGETQYF. The CDR3 bases are TGTGCCAGCAAAGCCGGCGGGGAGACCCAGTACTTC.